The rows below give T cell receptor beta chains drawn from one sample of a study of blood T cell repertoires in COVID-19. Profiled with immunoSEQ multiplex PCR; TCRdb holds only in-frame clones, not every one. The repertoire includes 250,000 or so clones, about 83% of them detected once, and 2% to 2.5% sits in the top ten. Sequencing was carried out using PBMCs or T cells enriched from blood (not recorded which). These receptors came from a woman aged 45 to 65 who had recovered from COVID-19. The CDR3 runs from the conserved cysteine through the conserved F or W. D genes are given only for firm matches. Clone size is given for some rows only: seen once, a few or many times, or a class if the clone is expanded.

j_call,v_call,d_call,clone_size,cdr3_aa,cdr3_nt
TRBJ1-6,TRBV7-9,.,.,CAAKIGLPRAGNSPLHF,TGTGCCGCAAAGATAGGGCTACCCAGGGCAGGGAATTCACCCCTCCACTTT
TRBJ1-2,TRBV24-1,TRBD1,.,CATSDRQGSDDYTF,TGTGCCACCAGTGATCGACAGGGATCCGACGACTACACCTTC
TRBJ2-3,TRBV18,TRBD2,.,CASSPPFTSGIDTQYF,TGTGCCAGCTCACCACCGTTCACTAGCGGTATCGATACGCAGTATTTT
TRBJ2-7,TRBV27,.,.,CASSTGYEQYF,TGTGCCAGCAGCACGGGCTACGAGCAGTACTTC
TRBJ2-1,TRBV10-1,TRBD2,.,CASSEGWLAGGRPYGSSYNEQFF,TGCGCCAGCAGTGAGGGTTGGCTAGCGGGGGGGCGGCCATACGGCAGCTCCTACAATGAGCAGTTCTTC
TRBJ2-1,TRBV7-3,.,few,CASSFLPTGGDEQFF,TGTGCCAGCAGCTTTTTGCCCACAGGGGGGGATGAGCAGTTCTTC
TRBJ1-1,TRBV28,.,.,CASSLGRGLGNTEAFF,TGTGCCAGCAGTTTGGGGAGGGGTTTGGGGAACACTGAAGCTTTCTTT
TRBJ2-5,TRBV7-2,.,.,CASSGKDRRRETQYF,TGTGCCAGCAGCGGGAAGGACAGAAGACGGGAGACCCAGTACTTC
TRBJ2-1,TRBV6-6,TRBD2,once,CASSPQPRRGGNNEQFF,TGTGCCAGCAGTCCCCAACCTCGGCGCGGGGGTAACAATGAGCAGTTCTTC
TRBJ2-7,TRBV7-2,TRBD2,.,CASSSRGIAGGYEQYF,TGTGCCAGCAGCTCGCGAGGGATAGCGGGGGGCTACGAGCAGTACTTC
TRBJ1-6,TRBV5-1,.,.,CASSLSGTGLDSPLHF,TGCGCCAGCAGCTTGTCTGGGACTGGGTTGGATTCACCCCTCCACTTT
TRBJ2-1,TRBV2,TRBD1,.,CASRGDRGKRNEQFF,TGTGCCAGCAGAGGAGACAGGGGCAAAAGGAATGAGCAGTTCTTC
TRBJ2-7,TRBV28,.,few,CASSDQTQTYEQYF,TGTGCCAGCAGTGACCAGACACAAACCTACGAGCAGTACTTC
TRBJ2-5,TRBV11-2,TRBD2,.,CASSLGASGGQETQYF,TGTGCCAGCAGCTTAGGGGCTAGCGGGGGCCAAGAGACCCAGTACTTC
TRBJ1-1,TRBV4-2,.,.,CASSQEGGGINTEAFF,TGTGCCAGCAGCCAAGAGGGCGGGGGCATAAACACTGAAGCTTTCTTT
TRBJ1-2,TRBV2,.,.,CASSDRTLGYGYTF,TGTGCCAGCAGTGACCGGACTCTTGGGTATGGCTACACCTTC
TRBJ1-1,TRBV21-1,.,.,CASSKTQGANTEAFF,TGTGCCAGCAGCAAAACACAGGGGGCGAACACTGAAGCTTTCTTT
TRBJ2-3,TRBV30,.,.,CAWSKGGQFTDTQYF,TGTGCCTGGAGTAAGGGGGGACAGTTCACAGATACGCAGTATTTT
TRBJ1-2,TRBV11-3,.,.,CASSNNNYGYTF,TGTGCCAGCAGCAACAACAACTATGGCTACACCTTC
TRBJ2-7,TRBV12-3/TRBV12-4,.,.,CASSFVGGYEQYF,TGTGCCAGCAGTTTTGTGGGGGGCTACGAGCAGTACTTC
TRBJ1-2,TRBV2,TRBD1,.,CASSEGQGFWYGYTF,TGTGCCAGCAGTGAGGGACAGGGGTTTTGGTATGGCTACACCTTC
TRBJ1-1,TRBV15,.,.,CATSRDEAGTEAFF,TGTGCCACCAGCAGAGATGAGGCTGGCACTGAAGCTTTCTTT
TRBJ2-3,TRBV6-5,TRBD1,.,CASSYSTGHTDTQYF,TGTGCCAGCAGTTACTCGACAGGGCACACAGATACGCAGTATTTT
TRBJ1-4,TRBV4-1,TRBD1,.,CASSHPGGLRELFF,TGCGCCAGCAGCCATCCAGGGGGCCTTCGGGAACTGTTTTTT
TRBJ2-7,TRBV4-1,TRBD1,.,CASSQLPTGGYEQYF,TGCGCCAGCAGCCAACTACCTACAGGGGGATACGAGCAGTACTTC
TRBJ2-7,TRBV28,TRBD2,few,CAGSSGSYEQYF,TGTGCCGGTTCTAGCGGGAGTTACGAGCAGTACTTC
TRBJ1-2,TRBV28,.,.,CASALEQSNYGYTF,TGTGCCAGCGCTTTGGAGCAGTCGAACTATGGCTACACCTTC
TRBJ1-1,TRBV2,.,.,CASSEDRVRNTEAFF,TGTGCCAGCAGTGAAGACAGGGTACGAAACACTGAAGCTTTCTTT
TRBJ2-1,TRBV5-1,TRBD2,.,CASSPGTSGQYNEQFF,TGCGCCAGCAGCCCCGGGACTAGCGGACAGTACAATGAGCAGTTCTTC
TRBJ1-5,TRBV19,.,few,CASSIGSGRENQPQHF,TGTGCCAGTAGTATAGGGTCGGGAAGGGAAAATCAGCCCCAGCATTTT
TRBJ1-2,TRBV29-1,.,.,CSVELGGNYGYTF,TGCAGCGTTGAATTGGGGGGGAACTATGGCTACACCTTC
TRBJ1-1,TRBV7-9,.,.,CASSLTGNTEAFF,TGTGCCAGCAGCTTAACAGGGAACACTGAAGCTTTCTTT
TRBJ2-7,TRBV7-8,TRBD1,.,CASSTSPYTGTGALEQYF,TGTGCCAGCAGCACTTCTCCATACACCGGGACAGGGGCCCTCGAGCAGTACTTC
TRBJ1-1,TRBV10-3,.,.,CAISESAGITTEAFF,TGTGCCATCAGTGAGTCGGCAGGGATCACCACTGAAGCTTTCTTT
TRBJ1-2,TRBV3-1/TRBV3-2,.,.,CASSPHRAYGYTF,TGTGCCAGCAGCCCCCACAGGGCCTATGGCTACACCTTC
TRBJ1-5,TRBV19,.,.,CASSYREIHSNQPQHF,TGTGCCAGTAGTTACAGGGAAATACATAGCAATCAGCCCCAGCATTTT
TRBJ2-3,TRBV7-9,TRBD1,.,CASSLATGTGGSDTQYF,TGTGCCAGCAGCTTAGCGACCGGGACAGGGGGCTCAGATACGCAGTATTTT
TRBJ2-1,TRBV6-5,.,.,CASQGFSYNEQFF,TGTGCCAGCCAGGGGTTCTCCTACAATGAGCAGTTCTTC
TRBJ2-7,TRBV5-6,TRBD1,.,CASSRDRGYEQYF,TGTGCCAGCAGCCGGGACAGGGGTTACGAGCAGTACTTC
TRBJ1-5,TRBV28,.,.,CASSLAGRGGQPQHF,TGTGCCAGCAGTTTAGCAGGGAGAGGGGGTCAGCCCCAGCATTTT
TRBJ1-4,TRBV4-1,TRBD1,.,CASSQDKEGAWEKLFF,TGCGCCAGCAGCCAAGATAAGGAGGGGGCCTGGGAAAAACTGTTTTTT
TRBJ2-7,TRBV5-4,TRBD2,.,CASSSQTSGRPYEQYF,TGTGCCAGCAGCTCCCAGACTAGCGGGAGGCCCTACGAGCAGTACTTC
TRBJ1-2,TRBV6-5,TRBD1,.,CASSFQGDYGYTF,TGTGCCAGCAGTTTCCAGGGGGACTATGGCTACACCTTC
TRBJ1-1,TRBV5-5,.,few,CASSPPLGVRAFF,TGTGCCAGCAGCCCTCCCCTCGGGGTACGCGCTTTCTTT
TRBJ1-6,TRBV11-3,TRBD1,.,CASSLEGRPWQGENSPLHF,TGTGCCAGCAGCTTAGAAGGGAGGCCCTGGCAGGGGGAGAATTCACCCCTCCACTTT